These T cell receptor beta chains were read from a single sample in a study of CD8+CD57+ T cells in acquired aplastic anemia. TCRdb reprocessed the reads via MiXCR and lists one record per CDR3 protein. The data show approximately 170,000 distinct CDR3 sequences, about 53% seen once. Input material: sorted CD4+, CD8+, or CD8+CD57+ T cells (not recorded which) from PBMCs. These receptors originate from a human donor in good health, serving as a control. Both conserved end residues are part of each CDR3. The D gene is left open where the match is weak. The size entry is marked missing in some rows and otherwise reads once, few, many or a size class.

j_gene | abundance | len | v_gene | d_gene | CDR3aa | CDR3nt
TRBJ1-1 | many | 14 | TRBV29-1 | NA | CSVGNRVANTEAFF | TGCAGCGTCGGAAACAGGGTGGCGAACACTGAAGCTTTCTTT
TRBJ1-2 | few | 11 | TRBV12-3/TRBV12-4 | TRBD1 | CASSDRARYTF | TGTGCCAGCAGTGACAGGGCTCGCTACACCTTC
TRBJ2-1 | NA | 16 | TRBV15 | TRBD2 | CATSSRGGAGYNGQFF | TGTGCCACCAGCAGCCGCGGGGGGGCCGGGTACAATGGGCAGTTCTTC
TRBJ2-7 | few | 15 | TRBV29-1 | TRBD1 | CSVSPGTGASYEQYF | TGCAGCGTTTCCCCCGGGACAGGGGCCTCCTACGAGCAGTACTTC
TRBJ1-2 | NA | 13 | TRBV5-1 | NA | CASSDLGLYGYTF | TGCGCCAGCAGCGACCTAGGGCTCTATGGCTACACCTTC
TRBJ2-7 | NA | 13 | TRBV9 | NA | CASSVEVSGEQYF | TGTGCCAGCAGCGTAGAGGTCTCGGGGGAGCAGTACTTC
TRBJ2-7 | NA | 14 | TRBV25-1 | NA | CASSESHSPHEQYF | TGTGCCAGCAGTGAATCCCACTCCCCCCACGAGCAGTACTTC
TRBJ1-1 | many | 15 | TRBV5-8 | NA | CASSSLAGVVSRLVF | TGTGCCAGCAGCTCCTTAGCAGGGGTTGTTAGCCGCTTAGTCTTT
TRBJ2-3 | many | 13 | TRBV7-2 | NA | CASSTTVPDTQYF | TGTGCCAGCAGCACCACGGTGCCAGATACGCAGTATTTT
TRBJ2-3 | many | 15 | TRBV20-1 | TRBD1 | CSACDRVWGTDTQYF | TGCAGTGCTTGTGACAGGGTTTGGGGCACAGATACGCAGTATTTT
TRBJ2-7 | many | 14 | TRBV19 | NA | CASSIGGSSYEQYF | TGTGCCAGTAGTATAGGGGGGAGCTCCTACGAGCAGTACTTC
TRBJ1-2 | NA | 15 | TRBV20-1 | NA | CSAGTSGGGTYGYTF | TGCAGTGCTGGGACTAGCGGGGGGGGTACCTATGGCTACACCTTC
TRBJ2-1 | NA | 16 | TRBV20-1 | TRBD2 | CSARDVQREANNEQFF | TGCAGTGCTAGAGATGTTCAGCGGGAGGCAAACAATGAGCAGTTCTTC
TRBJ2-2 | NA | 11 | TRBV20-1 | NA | CSASGQGELFF | TGCAGTGCTAGTGGACAGGGGGAGCTGTTTTTT
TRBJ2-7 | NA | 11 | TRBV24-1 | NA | CATSSLDTQYF | TGTGCCACCAGTAGTCTAGATACGCAGTACTTC
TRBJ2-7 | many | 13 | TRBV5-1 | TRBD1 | CASSLETGHEQYF | TGCGCCAGCAGCTTGGAGACAGGGCACGAGCAGTACTTC
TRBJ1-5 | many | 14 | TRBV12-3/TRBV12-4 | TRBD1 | CASRGDRERQPQHF | TGTGCCAGCAGGGGGGACAGGGAACGTCAGCCCCAGCATTTT
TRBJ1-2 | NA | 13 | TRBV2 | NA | CASSPGNNYGYTF | TGTGCCAGCAGTCCAGGGAATAACTATGGCTACACCTTC
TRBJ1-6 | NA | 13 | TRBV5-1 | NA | CASSLGIDSPLHF | TGCGCCAGCAGCTTGGGTATCGATTCACCCCTCCACTTT
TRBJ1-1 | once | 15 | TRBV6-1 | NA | CASSYSWHPNTEAFF | TGTGCCAGCAGTTACTCGTGGCACCCGAACACTGAAGCTTTCTTT
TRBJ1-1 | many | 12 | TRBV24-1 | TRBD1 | CATSAGGTEAFF | TGTGCCACCAGTGCAGGGGGCACTGAAGCTTTCTTT
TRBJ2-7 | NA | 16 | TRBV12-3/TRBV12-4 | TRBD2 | CASSTSLAGGPGEQYF | TGTGCCAGCAGTACCTCGCTAGCGGGGGGCCCGGGGGAGCAGTACTTC
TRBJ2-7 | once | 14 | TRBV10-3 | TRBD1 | CASQDRGGFYEQYF | TGTGCCAGCCAGGACAGGGGAGGCTTCTACGAGCAGTACTTC
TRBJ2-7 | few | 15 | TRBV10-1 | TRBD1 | CASSHRTGVSYEQYF | TGCGCCAGCAGTCATAGGACAGGGGTCTCCTACGAGCAGTACTTC
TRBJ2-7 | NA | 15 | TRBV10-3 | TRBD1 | CAIRSGTGDSYEQYF | TGTGCCATCAGGAGTGGGACAGGTGACTCCTACGAGCAGTACTTC
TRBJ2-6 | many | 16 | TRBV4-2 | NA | CASSPDVELRANVLTF | TGTGCCAGCAGCCCGGATGTAGAGCTGCGGGCCAACGTCCTGACTTTC
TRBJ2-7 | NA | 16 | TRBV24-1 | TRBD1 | CATSETGTGVSYEQYF | TGTGCCACCAGTGAAACCGGGACAGGGGTCTCCTACGAGCAGTACTTC
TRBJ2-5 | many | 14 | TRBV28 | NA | CASSLQGRAETQYF | TGTGCCAGCAGTTTACAGGGAAGGGCGGAGACCCAGTACTTC
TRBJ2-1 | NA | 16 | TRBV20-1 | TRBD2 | CSARDLSGGPYNEQFF | TGCAGTGCTAGAGACTTGAGCGGGGGGCCATACAATGAGCAGTTCTTC
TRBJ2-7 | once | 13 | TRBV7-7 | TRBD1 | CACSRDSGYEQYF | TGTGCCTGCAGCCGGGACAGCGGCTACGAGCAGTACTTC
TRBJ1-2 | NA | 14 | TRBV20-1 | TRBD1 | CGAPTGQGARGYTF | TGCGGTGCCCCGACGGGACAGGGGGCAAGAGGCTACACCTTC
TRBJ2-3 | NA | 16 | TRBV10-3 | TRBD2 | CAIRGRLAGLPDTQYF | TGTGCCATCAGAGGGAGACTAGCGGGATTGCCAGATACGCAGTATTTT
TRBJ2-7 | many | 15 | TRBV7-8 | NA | CASSIYRVPGYEQYF | TGTGCCAGCAGCATTTACAGGGTTCCGGGATACGAGCAGTACTTC
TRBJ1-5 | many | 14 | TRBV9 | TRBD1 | CASNRGFSNQPQHF | TGTGCCAGCAACAGGGGCTTCTCCAATCAGCCCCAGCATTTT
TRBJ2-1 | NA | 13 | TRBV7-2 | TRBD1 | CASGQDRHNEQFF | TGTGCCAGCGGACAGGACAGGCACAATGAGCAGTTCTTC
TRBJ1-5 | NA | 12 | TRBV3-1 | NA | CASSQANQPQHF | TGTGCCAGCAGCCAAGCGAATCAGCCCCAGCATTTT
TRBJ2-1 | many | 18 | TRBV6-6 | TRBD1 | CASSWFYVGQGPNNEQFF | TGTGCCAGCAGTTGGTTTTACGTGGGACAGGGGCCTAACAATGAGCAGTTCTTC
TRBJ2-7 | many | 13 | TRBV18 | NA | CASSPPRQYEQYF | TGTGCCAGCTCACCACCCCGCCAGTACGAGCAGTACTTC
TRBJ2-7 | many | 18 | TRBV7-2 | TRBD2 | CASSQRTGRGGRGDEQYF | TGTGCCAGCAGCCAACGCACGGGGCGGGGGGGCCGGGGTGACGAGCAGTACTTC
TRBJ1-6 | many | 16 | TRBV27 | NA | CASSRGIGGGGSPLHF | TGTGCCAGCAGTCGAGGGATCGGGGGCGGGGGTTCACCCCTCCACTTT
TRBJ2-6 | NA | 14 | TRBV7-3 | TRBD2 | CASSPAGGANVLTF | TGTGCCAGCAGCCCAGCGGGGGGGGCCAACGTCCTGACTTTC
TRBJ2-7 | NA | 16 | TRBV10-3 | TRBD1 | CASTESQTGVSYEQYF | TGTGCCAGCACCGAATCCCAGACAGGGGTCTCCTACGAGCAGTACTTC
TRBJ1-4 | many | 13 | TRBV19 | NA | CASSIQQAEKLFF | TGTGCCAGTAGTATTCAACAGGCGGAAAAACTGTTTTTT
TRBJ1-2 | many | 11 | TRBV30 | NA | CAWSIGNGYTF | TGTGCCTGGAGTATCGGGAATGGCTACACCTTC
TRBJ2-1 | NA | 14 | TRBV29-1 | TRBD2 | CSVERGRSGNEQFF | TGCAGCGTTGAACGCGGGAGATCGGGCAATGAGCAGTTCTTC
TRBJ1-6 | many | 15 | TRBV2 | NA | CASSEARGVNSPLHF | TGTGCCAGCAGTGAAGCCAGGGGCGTTAATTCACCCCTCCACTTT
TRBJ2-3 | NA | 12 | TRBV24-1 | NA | CASQAGTDTQYF | TGTGCCTCCCAGGCCGGCACAGATACGCAGTATTTT
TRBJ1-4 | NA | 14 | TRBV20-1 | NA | CSARESATNEKLFF | TGCAGTGCTAGAGAGTCGGCAACTAATGAAAAACTGTTTTTT
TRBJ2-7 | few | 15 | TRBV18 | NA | CASSPPGRGGDEQYF | TGTGCCAGCTCACCACCCGGCAGGGGAGGGGACGAGCAGTACTTC
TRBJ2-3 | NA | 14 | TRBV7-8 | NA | CASSLGPGRDTQYF | TGTGCCAGCAGCTTAGGGCCGGGGAGGGATACGCAGTATTTT